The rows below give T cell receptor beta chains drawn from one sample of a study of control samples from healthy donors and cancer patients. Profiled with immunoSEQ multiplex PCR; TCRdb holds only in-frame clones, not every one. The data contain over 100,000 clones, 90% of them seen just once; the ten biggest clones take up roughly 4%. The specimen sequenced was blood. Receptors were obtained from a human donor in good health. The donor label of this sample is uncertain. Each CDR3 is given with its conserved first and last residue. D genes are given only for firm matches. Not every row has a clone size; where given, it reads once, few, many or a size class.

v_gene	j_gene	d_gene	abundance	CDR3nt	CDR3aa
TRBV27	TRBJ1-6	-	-	TGTGCCAGCAGTCGTAACCGGGCCGCGAATTCACCCCTCCACTTT	CASSRNRAANSPLHF
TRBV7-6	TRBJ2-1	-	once	TGTGCCAGCAGCTTAGACTCCTCCTCCTACAATGAGCAGTTCTTC	CASSLDSSSYNEQFF
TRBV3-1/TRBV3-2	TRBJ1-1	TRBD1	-	TGTGCCAGCAGCCCCCATGGGGCAGGGGGAAGGACTGAAGCTTTCTTT	CASSPHGAGGRTEAFF
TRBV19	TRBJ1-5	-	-	TGTGCCAGTAGTATCCAACGTCGAACCAGCTTCAATCAGCCCCAGCATTTT	CASSIQRRTSFNQPQHF
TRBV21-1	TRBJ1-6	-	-	TGTGCCAGCAGCAAGGTCCGGGGCTCCTATAATTCACCCCTCCACTTT	CASSKVRGSYNSPLHF
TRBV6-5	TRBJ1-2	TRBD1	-	TGTGCCAGTAAAACCCGCCGGGACAGCGATGGCTACACCTTC	CASKTRRDSDGYTF
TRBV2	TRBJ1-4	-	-	TGTGCCAGCAGTGAAACAGGGCCCCTCGAACTATTTTGGAAACTGTTTTTT	CASSETGPLELFWKLFF
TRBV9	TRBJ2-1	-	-	TGTGCCAGCAGCGTAGCTCCTCCCAGGGACAATGAGCAGTTCTTC	CASSVAPPRDNEQFF
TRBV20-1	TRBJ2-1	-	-	TGCAGTGCTAGTCCCAGGGCCAATGAGCAGTTCTTC	CSASPRANEQFF
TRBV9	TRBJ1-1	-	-	TGTGCCAGCAGCCCTAGGGGTCCGGCGAACACTGAAGCTTTCTTT	CASSPRGPANTEAFF
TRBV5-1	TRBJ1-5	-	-	TGCGCCAGCAGCTTGGAGGCAGGGGCGGGTCAGCCCCAGCATTTT	CASSLEAGAGQPQHF
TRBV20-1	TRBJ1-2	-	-	TGCAGTGCTAGTTTCGGTGATGGCTACACCTTC	CSASFGDGYTF
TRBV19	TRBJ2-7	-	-	TGTGCCAGTAGTATTGGACCGATCTCCTCCTACGAGCAGTACTTC	CASSIGPISSYEQYF
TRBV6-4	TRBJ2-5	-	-	TGTGCCAGCAGTGACTCCCAGACCCAGTACTTC	CASSDSQTQYF
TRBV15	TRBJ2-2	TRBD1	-	TGTGCCACCACGCGGGGACAGGGTTCGTCCGGGGAGCTGTTTTTT	CATTRGQGSSGELFF
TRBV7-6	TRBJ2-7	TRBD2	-	TGTGCCAGCAGCGGATATTCCTCACTGCGGGGGAGAGAGCAGTACTTC	CASSGYSSLRGREQYF
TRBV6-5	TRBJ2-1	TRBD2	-	TGTGCCAGCAGTTACTCCCTAGCGGGGGGGTACAATGAGCAGTTCTTC	CASSYSLAGGYNEQFF
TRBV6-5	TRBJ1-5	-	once	TGTGCCAGCAGGGGGCAGGGCGGATGGCCCCAGCATTTT	CASRGQGGWPQHF
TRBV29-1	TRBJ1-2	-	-	TGCAGCGTTTCTTCTAGTGTGGACTATGGCTACACCTTC	CSVSSSVDYGYTF
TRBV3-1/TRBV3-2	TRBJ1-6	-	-	TGTGCCAGCAGCCCACGGCGGGCCCCCCTCCACTTT	CASSPRRAPLHF
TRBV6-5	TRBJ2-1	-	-	TGTGCCACCTTTGCCCCGGCGGATGAGCAGTTCTTC	CATFAPADEQFF
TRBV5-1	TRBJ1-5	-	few	TGCGCCAGCAGCTTGGAACCAGGGACGGACCAGCCCCAGCATTTT	CASSLEPGTDQPQHF
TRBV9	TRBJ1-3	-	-	TGTGCCAGCAGCGTATCGGGCAGGCCCGACTCTGGAAACACCATATATTTT	CASSVSGRPDSGNTIYF
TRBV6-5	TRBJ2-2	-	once	TGTGCCAGCAGTTACTCGAGACGGTACACCGGGGAGCTGTTTTTT	CASSYSRRYTGELFF
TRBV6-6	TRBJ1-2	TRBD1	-	TGTGCCAGCAGAAACCAACCGACAGGGGGCAGGTTAGGCTACACCTTC	CASRNQPTGGRLGYTF
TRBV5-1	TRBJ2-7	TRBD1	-	TGCGCCAGCAGCGCCTCCGGGACAGGGCTCCACGAGCAGTACTTC	CASSASGTGLHEQYF
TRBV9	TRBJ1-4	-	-	TGTGCCAGCAGCCCGTCCCAACAGGGATCGATGACTAATGAAAAACTGTTTTTT	CASSPSQQGSMTNEKLFF
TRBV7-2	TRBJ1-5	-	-	TGTGCCAGCAGCAAACCCGGGAGTTTACAGCCCCAGCATTTT	CASSKPGSLQPQHF
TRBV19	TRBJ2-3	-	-	TGTGCCAGTAGTCCCCGAGGGGGGGTTAACACAGATACGCAGTATTTT	CASSPRGGVNTDTQYF
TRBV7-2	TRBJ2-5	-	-	TGTGCCAGCAGCGTACAACTGCAAGAGACCCAGTACTTC	CASSVQLQETQYF
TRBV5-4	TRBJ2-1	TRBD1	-	TGTGCCAGCAGCTTGGCCGGGACAGGGGTTGATGAGCAGTTCTTC	CASSLAGTGVDEQFF
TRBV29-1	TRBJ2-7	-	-	TGCAGCGCAACCACCGGGACCGAAAGGGACGAGCAGTACTTC	CSATTGTERDEQYF